The source of this TCR beta chain is a study of shared clonotypes between healthy human individuals. General study points: Only blood samples were collected, and tissue repertoires likely differ.

The CDR3 has 12 amino acids. Germline CDR1 reads SNHLY; CDR2 reads FYNNEI. V was clipped by 4 bases and J by 11 bases; unmatched bases: 6. TCRdb's copy holds only in-frame clones and misses some; the assay was immunoSEQ multiplex PCR. This table has more than 400,000 clones, around four fifths appearing once. Concerning this clone: Antigen specificity is unknown.

The sequence was obtained from a middle-aged woman in good health. Some clones in this sample may be carry-over from other donors' samples. V is TRBV2 and J is TRBJ1-1; 8 bases align to TRBD1. Sequencing was performed on PBMCs. The CDR3 region has the DNA TGTGCCAGCAGTGTAACGAGACAGGGGGCTTTCTTT. It encodes CASSVTRQGAFF.